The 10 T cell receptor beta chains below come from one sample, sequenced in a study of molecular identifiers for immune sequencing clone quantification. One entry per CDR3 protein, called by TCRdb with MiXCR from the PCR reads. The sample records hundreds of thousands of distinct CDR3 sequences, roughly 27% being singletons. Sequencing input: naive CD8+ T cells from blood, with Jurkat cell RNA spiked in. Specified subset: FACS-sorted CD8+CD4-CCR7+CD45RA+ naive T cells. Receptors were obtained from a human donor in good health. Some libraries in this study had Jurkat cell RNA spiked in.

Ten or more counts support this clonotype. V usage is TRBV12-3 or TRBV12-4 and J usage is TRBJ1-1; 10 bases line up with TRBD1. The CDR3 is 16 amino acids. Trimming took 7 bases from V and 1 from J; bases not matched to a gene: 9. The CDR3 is CASKSSRQGANTEAFF. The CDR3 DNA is TGTGCCAGCAAGTCCTCACGACAGGGGGCGAACACTGAAGCTTTCTTT.

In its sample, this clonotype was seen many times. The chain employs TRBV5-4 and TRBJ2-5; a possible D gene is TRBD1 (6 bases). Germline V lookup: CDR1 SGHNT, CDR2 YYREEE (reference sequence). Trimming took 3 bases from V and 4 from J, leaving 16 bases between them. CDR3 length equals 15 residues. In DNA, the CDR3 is TGTGCCAGCAGCTACCTCTTGACAGGTCGAGAGACCCAGTACTTC. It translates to CASSYLLTGRETQYF.

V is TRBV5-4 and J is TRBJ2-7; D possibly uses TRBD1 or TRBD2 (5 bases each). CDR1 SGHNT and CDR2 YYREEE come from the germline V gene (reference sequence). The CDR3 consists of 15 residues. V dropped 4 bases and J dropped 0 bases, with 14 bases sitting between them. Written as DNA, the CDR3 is TGTGCCAGCAGCGGGACCCCCCGGGGCTCCTACGAGCAGTACTTC. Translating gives CASSGTPRGSYEQYF. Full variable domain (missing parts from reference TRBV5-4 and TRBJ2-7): ETGVTQSPTHLIKTRGQQVTLRCSSQSGHNTVSWYQQALGQGPQFIFQYYREEENGRGNFPPRFSGLQFPNYSSELNVNALELDDSALYLCASSGTPRGSYEQYFGPGTRLTVT.

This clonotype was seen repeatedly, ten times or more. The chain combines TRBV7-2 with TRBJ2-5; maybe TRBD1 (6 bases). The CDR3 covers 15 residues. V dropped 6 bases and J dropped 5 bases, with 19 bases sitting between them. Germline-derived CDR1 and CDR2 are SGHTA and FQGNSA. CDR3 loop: CASRPWDKTTETQYF. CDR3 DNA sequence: TGTGCCAGCAGACCCTGGGACAAGACGACGGAGACCCAGTACTTC.

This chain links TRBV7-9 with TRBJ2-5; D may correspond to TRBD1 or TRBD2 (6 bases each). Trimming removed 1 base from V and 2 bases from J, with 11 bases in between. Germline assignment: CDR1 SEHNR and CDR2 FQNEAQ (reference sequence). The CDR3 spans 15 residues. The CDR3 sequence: CASSLVGGIQETQYF. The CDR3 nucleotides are TGTGCCAGCAGCTTAGTAGGGGGGATACAAGAGACCCAGTACTTC.

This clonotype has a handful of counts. The CDR3 spells CASSWGLAESSYNEQFF. The DNA of the CDR3 is TGTGCCAGCAGTTGGGGACTAGCAGAAAGCTCCTACAATGAGCAGTTCTTC. V is TRBV11-2 and J is TRBJ2-1; 9 positions agree with TRBD2. Trimming at V came to 6 bases and at J to 0 bases, leaving 9 bases not matched to a gene. This CDR3 has 17 residues. Germline V gives CDR1 SGHAT, CDR2 FQNNGV.

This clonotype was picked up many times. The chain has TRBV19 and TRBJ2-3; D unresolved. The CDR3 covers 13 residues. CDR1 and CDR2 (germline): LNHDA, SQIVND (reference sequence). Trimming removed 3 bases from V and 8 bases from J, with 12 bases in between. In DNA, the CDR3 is TGTGCCAGTAGTATTCGCCCGGACGCTACGCAGTATTTT. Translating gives CASSIRPDATQYF.

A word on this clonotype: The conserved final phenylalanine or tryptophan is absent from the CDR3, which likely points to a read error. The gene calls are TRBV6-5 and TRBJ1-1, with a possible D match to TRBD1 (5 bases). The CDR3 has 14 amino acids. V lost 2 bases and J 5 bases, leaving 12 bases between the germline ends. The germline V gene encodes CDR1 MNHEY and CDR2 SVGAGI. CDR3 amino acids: CASSYRTRYTEAFY. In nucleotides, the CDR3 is TGTGCCAGCAGTTACAGGACAAGGTATACTGAAGCTTTCTAT.

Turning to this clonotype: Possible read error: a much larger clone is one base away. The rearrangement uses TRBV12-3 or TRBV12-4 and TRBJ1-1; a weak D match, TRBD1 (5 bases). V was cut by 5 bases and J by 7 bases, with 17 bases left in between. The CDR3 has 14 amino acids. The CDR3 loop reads CASSPLGGRIEAFF. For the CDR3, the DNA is TGTGCCAGCAGTCCACTCGGGGGTCGGATTGAAGCTTTCTTT.

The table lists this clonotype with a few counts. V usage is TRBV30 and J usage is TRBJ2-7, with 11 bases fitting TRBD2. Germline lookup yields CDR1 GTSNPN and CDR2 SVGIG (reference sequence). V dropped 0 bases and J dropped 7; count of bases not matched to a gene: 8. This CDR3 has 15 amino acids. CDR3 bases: TGTGCCTGGAGTGTTGTACTAGCGGGAGTGAGGGAGCAGTACTTC. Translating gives CAWSVVLAGVREQYF.